Below, 15 T cell receptor beta chains from the same sample are listed, as sequenced in a study of blood T cells in healthy people across ages. A second PCR of roughly 7 to 11 cycles used a sample-barcoded 5' primer and a J-beta primer mix. TCRdb reprocessed the 5' RACE reads via MiXCR and lists one record per CDR3 protein. The sample yields under 2,000,000 distinct CDR3 sequences, about 50% seen once. The source material was blood. The receptors shown here come from a woman aged 40 to 50 in good health.

This clonotype was picked up a small number of times. The V gene is TRBV3-1, the J gene TRBJ2-3; 7 bases fit TRBD2. This CDR3 has 13 residues. Trimming took 4 bases from V and 8 from J; bases not matched to a gene: 6. Germline values: CDR1 LGHDT, CDR2 YNNKEL (reference sequence). Here the CDR3 reads CASSPTKRGTQYF. CDR3 DNA: TGTGCCAGCAGCCCGACTAAGCGGGGTACGCAGTATTTT.

This chain links TRBV12-3 or TRBV12-4 with TRBJ1-6, with D maybe TRBD1 (5 bases). The CDR3 consists of 14 residues. Trimming took off 7 bases at V and 5 bases at J, with 12 bases between the two ends. CDR3 DNA sequence: TGTGCCAGCACCTTGGGGGTTAATAATTCACCCCTCCACTTT. This codes for CASTLGVNNSPLHF.

This clonotype was seen only a few times. The chain links TRBV6-5 to TRBJ2-4, with 7 bases that match TRBD1. This CDR3 comprises 16 residues. Trimming cost V 6 bases and J 3 bases; bases outside gene matches: 11. Germline CDR1 and CDR2: MNHEY and SVGAGI. The CDR3 loop is CASSRAEGAGKNIQYF. The CDR3 DNA sequence: TGTGCCAGCAGCCGCGCAGAGGGGGCCGGCAAAAACATTCAGTACTTC.

This clonotype was counted many times. The rearrangement links TRBV7-2 to TRBJ2-7, with D tentatively TRBD1 (6 bases). Trimming shortened V by 4 bases and J by 3 bases, and 13 bases separated the two germline ends. Germline V gene lookup returns CDR1 SGHTA and CDR2 FQGNSA. This CDR3 has 14 amino acids. CDR3 DNA sequence: TGTGCCAGCAGCTCCATTACAGGGAACTACGAGCAGTACTTC. As protein: CASSSITGNYEQYF.

Concerning this clonotype: A much larger clone sits a single nucleotide away, making a read error possible. The chain links TRBV9 to TRBJ1-2; maybe TRBD1 (6 bases). The V gene's germline CDR1 is SGDLS and CDR2 YYNGEE. The CDR3 is 14 amino acids. The CDR3: CASSPGQFNYGHTF. CDR3 nucleotide sequence: TGTGCCAGCAGCCCAGGACAGTTTAACTATGGCCACACCTTC.

The rearrangement joins TRBV16 to TRBJ1-5; 9 bases are shared with TRBD1. The V gene end was trimmed by 5 bases and the J gene end by 1 base; junction bases not matched to a gene: 6. CDR1 and CDR2 (germline): KGHSY, FQNENV. The CDR3 length is 16 residues. In DNA form, the CDR3 reads TGTGCCAGCAGCTGGGGACAGGGAGGGAGCAATCAGCCCCAGCATTTT. Protein: CASSWGQGGSNQPQHF.

The CDR3 region has the DNA TGTGCCAGCAGTGTACGGGGGGACTACAATGAGCAGTTCTTC. Translated, it gives CASSVRGDYNEQFF. V and J are TRBV12-3 or TRBV12-4 and TRBJ2-1, with 7 bases aligning to TRBD2. The V gene end was trimmed by 5 bases and the J gene end by 3 bases; junction bases not matched to a gene: 4. CDR3 size: 14 residues.

The rearrangement joins TRBV6-6 to TRBJ1-4; no clear D gene. Looked up from germline, CDR1 is MNHNY and CDR2 is SVGAGI (reference sequence). This CDR3 contains 13 residues. Trimming pared 7 bases from V and 8 bases from J, leaving 14 bases between. CDR3 sequence reads: CASKGQNEEKLFF. CDR3 sequence (DNA): TGTGCCAGCAAAGGGCAGAATGAGGAAAAACTGTTTTTT.

The V gene is TRBV28, the J gene TRBJ2-7; D gene unclear. Trimming took off 4 bases at V and 6 bases at J, with 10 bases between the two ends. CDR1 is MDHEN and CDR2 is SYDVKM in the germline V gene. The CDR3 contains 12 residues. The DNA for the CDR3 is TGTGCCAGCAGTTGGATCCGAGGCGAGCAGTACTTC. Translated, it gives CASSWIRGEQYF.

The chain links TRBV4-3 to TRBJ1-5, with TRBD1 as a possible D gene (6 bases). The CDR3 has 15 amino acids. The germline V gene has CDR1 LGHNA and CDR2 YSLEER. Trimming shortened V by 0 bases and J by 5 bases, and 11 bases separated the two germline ends. The CDR3: CASSQDRGGDQPQHF. In DNA form, the CDR3 reads TGCGCCAGCAGCCAAGACAGGGGCGGGGATCAGCCCCAGCATTTT.

This clonotype showed up just once. The chain joins TRBV18 to TRBJ2-1; D might be TRBD2 (5 bases). This CDR3 has 16 amino acids. V was shortened by 5 bases and J by 2 bases, with 16 bases between the two germline ends. Looked up from germline, CDR1 is KGHSH and CDR2 is LQKENI. CDR3 protein: CASSSSQSGAYNEQFF. The CDR3 coding sequence is TGTGCCAGCTCATCTTCTCAGAGCGGCGCCTACAATGAGCAGTTCTTC.

This clonotype has just a few counts. The junction departs from germline at one end; a sequencing error may be responsible. The V call is TRBV5-1, the J call TRBJ2-7; D uncertain. The end of the DNA fits TRBJ2-5 better, so the J call may be wrong. The germline V gene encodes CDR1 SGHRS and CDR2 YFSETQ. The CDR3 covers 14 residues. The CDR3 region is CASSLESPVETQYF. The CDR3 nucleotides are TGCGCCAGCAGTTTGGAGTCCCCCGTTGAGACCCAGTACTTC.

This clonotype was observed once. The chain uses TRBV24-1 and TRBJ2-5; no reliable D call. CDR1 is KGHDR and CDR2 is SFDVKD in the germline V gene. The length of the CDR3 is 16 residues. The V and J ends lost 4 bases and 0 bases respectively, with 14 bases between them. CDR3: CATSDPDRTYQETQYF. Here the CDR3 DNA reads TGTGCCACCAGTGACCCCGATCGAACCTACCAAGAGACCCAGTACTTC.

V gene TRBV6-5 combines with J gene TRBJ2-3; D remains unclear. CDR3 length: 14 residues. V shed 5 bases and J shed 4 bases, with 13 bases lying between them. CDR1 is MNHEY and CDR2 is SVGAGI in the germline V gene. For the CDR3, the DNA is TGTGCCAGCAGTGACCCGGTAGGGTCAGATACGCAGTATTTT. Protein product: CASSDPVGSDTQYF.

This clonotype has only a few counts. The J gene is TRBJ2-1, the V gene TRBV29-1, with D possibly being TRBD1 (5 bases). CDR3 length equals 14 residues. Germline V gene data show CDR1 as SQVTM and CDR2 as ANQGSEA. The V and J ends lost 3 bases and 4 bases respectively, with 13 bases between them. In nucleotides, the CDR3 is TGCAGCGTTGAGGGGCACCGCGGATACAATGAGCAGTTCTTC. It translates to CSVEGHRGYNEQFF.